This record covers a single TCR beta chain. The entry originates in a study of blood T cell repertoires in COVID-19. Background on the study: Sites across the United States, Italy and Spain contributed samples from acute and convalescent COVID-19.

The CDR3 runs to 13 residues. The V and J ends lost 4 bases and 1 base respectively, with 7 bases between them. The germline V gene has CDR1 SGHRS and CDR2 YFSETQ. The protocol was immunoSEQ multiplex PCR, while the TCRdb copy is restricted to in-frame clones and leaves out a portion. Of some 130,000 clones in the sample, roughly 69% were seen once. Sequenced input: peripheral blood. The chain recombines TRBV5-1 with TRBJ2-3; D remains ambiguous. The clonotype was recovered from a woman in her 70s with acute or convalescent COVID-19. CDR3: CASSTGRTDTQYF. The CDR3 nucleotides are TGCGCCAGCAGCACCGGTCGCACAGATACGCAGTATTTT.